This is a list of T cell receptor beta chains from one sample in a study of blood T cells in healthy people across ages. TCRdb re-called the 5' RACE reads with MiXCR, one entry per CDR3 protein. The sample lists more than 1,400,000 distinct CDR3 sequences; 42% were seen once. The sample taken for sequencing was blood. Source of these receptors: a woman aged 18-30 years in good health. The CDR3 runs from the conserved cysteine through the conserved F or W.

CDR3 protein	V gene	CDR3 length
CASSPNGRDGSYEQYF	TRBV27	16
CATSRDDLAGETQYF	TRBV15	15
CSARGGSGGSGYTF	TRBV20-1	14
CASRSLAGRLWAQYF	TRBV10-1	15
CASSLLAGVSYEQYF	TRBV7-2	15
CASSGPGTSYNEQFF	TRBV7-9	15
CASSPRADPNTGELFF	TRBV5-1	16
CASSYSKGGRYNEQFF	TRBV6-5	16
CASSYVVQETQYF	TRBV6-2/TRBV6-3	13
CASSQDRIAGGRGDTQYF	TRBV4-1	18
CATQLGGTDTQYF	TRBV24-1	13
CAWSGDRNRYGYTF	TRBV30	14
CASSQDRQGDGQPQHF	TRBV4-2	16
CASSVARTGTDTQYF	TRBV9	15
CATSDSQETQYF	TRBV24-1	12
CSARGGQGARNYGYTF	TRBV20-1	16
CASSTQGMHEQYF	TRBV5-5	13
CSASSGTPDTQYF	TRBV20-1	13
CASSKARDREDHEQFF	TRBV21-1	16
CASNQQGYNSPLHF	TRBV6-6	14
CASSQSLAGADEQFF	TRBV4-2	15
CASSLSPTSGTYTGELFF	TRBV27	18
CASSQGQAGETQYF	TRBV3-1	14
CASSLRTGTVGEETQYF	TRBV28	17
CASSFKGVRDQPLHF	TRBV6-6	15
CASSPGLRDEQFF	TRBV5-6	13
CASSQVGDRGNTIYF	TRBV4-1	15
CAWSGHRGRGDQPQHF	TRBV30	16
CASSKRGVATSSYEQYF	TRBV21-1	17
CASSLLSGTPYEQYF	TRBV14	15
CSGGGRGTDTQYF	TRBV20-1	13
CASSQYGTNNEQYF	TRBV14	14
CASSPPQAGNTGELFF	TRBV12-3/TRBV12-4	16
CASLTPNRVWHEQYF	TRBV28	15
CSARDLPKTGTTGSQYF	TRBV20-1	17
CASSPQPGLGFIEQFF	TRBV3-1	16
CASRNRINAEETQYF	TRBV12-3/TRBV12-4	15
CASSLAGQDRADGYTF	TRBV7-9	16
CASSIRGYTDTQYF	TRBV5-1	14
CASSSTGQVTSYEQYF	TRBV5-6	16
CSARDLTGRFLYEQYF	TRBV20-1	16
CASSLISSTYEQYF	TRBV11-2	14